The 14 T cell receptor beta chains below were found in one sample sequenced in a study of OX40 agonist ivuxolimab in advanced cancers. Profiled with immunoSEQ multiplex PCR; TCRdb holds only in-frame clones, not every one. The sample contains 85,000 to 100,000 clones, 85% to 95% of which appear only once. The specimen comprised CD4+ or CD8+ T cells sorted from blood, sampled in a trial of the OX40 agonist ivuxolimab. The origin of the receptors is an adult with an advanced solid tumor such as melanoma, head and neck, liver or kidney cancer.

J is TRBJ1-6 and V is TRBV13; 7 bases agree with TRBD1. The CDR3 loop spans 15 amino acids. J gave up 5 bases and V 4 bases, and 5 bases lay outside the gene matches. Germline-derived CDR1 and CDR2 are PRHDT and FYEKMQ (reference sequence). CDR3 loop: CASSSGTEDNSPLHF. CDR3 nucleotide sequence: TGTGCCAGCAGCTCAGGGACAGAAGATAATTCACCCCTCCACTTT.

V and J are TRBV19 and TRBJ1-5; no clear D gene. Germline V gene sequence: CDR1 LNHDA, CDR2 SQIVND (reference sequence). Between the trimmed V and J ends, which lost 3 bases and 3 bases, there was a span of 15 bases. The CDR3 is made up of 16 amino acids. The CDR3 here is CASSIRAERYNQPQHF. The CDR3 bases are TGTGCCAGTAGTATTCGCGCCGAGCGGTACAATCAGCCCCAGCATTTT.

This chain joins TRBV28 and TRBJ2-1; weak D call: TRBD2 (6 bases). Germline-derived CDR1 and CDR2 are MDHEN and SYDVKM. The CDR3 contains 14 residues. Trimming took 4 bases from V and 2 from J, leaving 9 bases between them. In DNA, the CDR3 is TGTGCCAGCAGTTCATCGGGAGCCTACAATGAGCAGTTCTTC. Protein product: CASSSSGAYNEQFF.

The table lists this clone with a count of one. This chain connects TRBV12-1 to TRBJ1-1; the D segment call TRBD1 is taken from the table without a DNA check. TRBV12-1 is annotated as a pseudogene. The CDR3 contains 15 residues. The CDR3 DNA follows: TGTGCCAGCAGCTTTGGTCAGTACATGAACACTGAAGCTTTCTTT. Translated, it gives CASSFGQYMNTEAFF.

The chain is built from TRBV5-1 and TRBJ2-2; possible D gene TRBD2, 7 bases. Trimming took off 3 bases at V and 3 bases at J, with 15 bases between the two ends. The CDR3 contains 16 residues. Germline V gives CDR1 SGHRS, CDR2 YFSETQ. In DNA form, the CDR3 reads TGCGCCAGCAGCTCGCGGGGGCGCGGAGACACCGGGGAGCTGTTTTTT. Its protein is CASSSRGRGDTGELFF.

The rearrangement links TRBV5-4 to TRBJ1-3; a weak D match, TRBD1 (5 bases). Germline V gene lookup returns CDR1 SGHNT and CDR2 YYREEE (reference sequence). Trimming removed 3 bases from V and 0 bases from J, with 7 bases in between. The CDR3 is 14 residues long. The DNA for the CDR3 is TGTGCCAGCAGCTCCGACAGCTCTGGAAACACCATATATTTT. Translation: CASSSDSSGNTIYF. The whole variable domain, filled in from reference TRBV5-4 and TRBJ1-3, reads ETGVTQSPTHLIKTRGQQVTLRCSSQSGHNTVSWYQQALGQGPQFIFQYYREEENGRGNFPPRFSGLQFPNYSSELNVNALELDDSALYLCASSSDSSGNTIYFGEGSWLTVV.

CDR3 sequence (DNA): TGTGCCAGCAGTTTATGGGACTTTAATTCACCCCTCCACTTT. This encodes CASSLWDFNSPLHF. V is TRBV28 and J is TRBJ1-6; D unclear. With 0 bases removed from V and 6 bases from J, the gap between germline ends came to 6 bases. Per the germline V gene, CDR1 is MDHEN and CDR2 is SYDVKM. The CDR3 has 14 residues.

This clone was found once. This sequence joins TRBV4-1 and TRBJ2-7; 12 bases match TRBD1. The trim removed 4 bases at V and 7 bases at J, leaving 11 bases unmatched. Germline CDR1 reads MGHRA; CDR2 reads YSYEKL. The CDR3 has 16 residues. In DNA form, the CDR3 reads TGCGCCAGCAGCCCTGGATGGGGGACAGGGGGCAGGGAGCAGTACGTC. Protein sequence: CASSPGWGTGGREQYV.

The CDR3 spells CASSQDGAEGAFNEKLFF. The CDR3 nucleotides read TGCGCCAGCAGCCAAGATGGTGCCGAGGGGGCCTTTAATGAAAAACTGTTTTTT. The rearrangement links TRBV4-3 to TRBJ1-4, with 7 bases matching TRBD1. This CDR3 has 18 residues. Germline CDR1 is LGHNA and CDR2 is YSLEER. The J segment lost 4 bases and the V segment lost 0 bases, leaving 11 bases of the junction unmatched.

The J gene is TRBJ2-5, the V gene TRBV20-1, with D hard to call. With 7 bases removed from V and 2 bases from J, the gap between germline ends came to 5 bases. CDR3 length: 10 amino acids. Germline CDR1 DFQATT, CDR2 SNEGSKA (reference sequence). The CDR3 is CSVGQETQYF. In nucleotides, the CDR3 is TGCAGTGTAGGACAAGAGACCCAGTACTTC.

The CDR3 DNA reads TGTGCCAGCAGCATCCGCGCTAGGAATCCCGGCACAGATACGCAGTATTTT. This translates into CASSIRARNPGTDTQYF. The rearrangement uses TRBV11-2 and TRBJ2-3; D not certain. V lost 5 bases to trimming and J lost 1 base, with 19 bases between them. CDR1 and CDR2 from the germline V gene are SGHAT and FQNNGV. CDR3 size: 17 residues.

This chain links TRBV7-2 with TRBJ2-4; TRBD2 might be the D (6 bases). Germline lookup yields CDR1 SGHTA and CDR2 FQGNSA. The CDR3 has 17 residues. The V gene lost 2 bases and the J gene lost 2 bases, with 16 bases spanning the gap. CDR3 sequence: CASSLWGTFGPKNIQYF. The CDR3 DNA reads TGTGCCAGCAGCTTATGGGGGACTTTCGGGCCCAAAAACATTCAGTACTTC.

The chain links TRBV6-5 to TRBJ2-6; no reliable D call. Germline assignment: CDR1 MNHEY and CDR2 SVGAGI. This CDR3 contains 16 residues. Trimming left V 4 bases short and J 0 bases short, with 10 bases between. The CDR3 loop is CASSFGRLSGANVLTF. CDR3 DNA: TGTGCCAGCAGTTTCGGCAGGCTCTCTGGGGCCAACGTCCTGACTTTC.

The chain is built from TRBV19 and TRBJ2-7, with 12 bases fitting TRBD1. V shed 5 bases, J shed 6 bases, and the junction held 11 bases outside the gene matches. The CDR3 runs 16 residues. Germline V gene lookup returns CDR1 LNHDA and CDR2 SQIVND (reference sequence). Written as DNA, the CDR3 is TGTGCCAGTAGTGGGACAGGGGGCATCAGACGTAGCGAGCAGTACTTC. Translating it yields CASSGTGGIRRSEQYF.